Here is one T cell receptor beta chain with its context. Its antigen is not known. cDNA synthesis used the whole RNA isolate, giving expressed TCRB sequences. Clones were read by immunoSEQ multiplex PCR, and TCRdb kept only the in-frame ones, dropping some. The sample shows hundreds of thousands of clones, over 14% of them seen only once. This sample is part of a study of beta chain features in type 1 diabetes. This CDR3 spans 15 amino acids. The germline gives CDR1 MDHEN, CDR2 SYDVKM. The ends lost 5 bases at V and 2 bases at J; junction bases unmatched: 6. Study-wide points: Patients with Type 1 diabetes showed moderately but significantly shorter TCRB CDR3s in all four CD4+ subsets.

The TCR comes from a man younger than 35 with type 1 diabetes. The source material was naive CD4+ T cells from blood. This rearrangement joins TRBV28 to TRBJ2-1; TRBD2 matches 7 bases. In DNA, the CDR3 is TGTGCCAGCAGTCAAGGTGGGGGGGCCTACAATGAGCAGTTCTTC. As protein: CASSQGGGAYNEQFF.